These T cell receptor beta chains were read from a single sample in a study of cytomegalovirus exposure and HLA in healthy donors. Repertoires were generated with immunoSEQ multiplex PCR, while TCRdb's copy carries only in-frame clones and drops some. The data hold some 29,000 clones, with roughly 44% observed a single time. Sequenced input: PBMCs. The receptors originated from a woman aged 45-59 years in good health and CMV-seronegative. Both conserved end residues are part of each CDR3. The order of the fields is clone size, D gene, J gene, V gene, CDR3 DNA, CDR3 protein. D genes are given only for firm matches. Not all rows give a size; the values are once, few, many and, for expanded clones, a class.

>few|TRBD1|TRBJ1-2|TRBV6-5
TGTGCCAGCAGTTACGGGGGGACAGCAGAATATGGCTACACCTTC
CASSYGGTAEYGYTF
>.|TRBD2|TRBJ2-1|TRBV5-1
TGCGCCAGCAGTTCGGGACTACGCTACAATGAGCAGTTCTTC
CASSSGLRYNEQFF
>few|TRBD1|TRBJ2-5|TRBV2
TGTGCCAGCGTCTTGGGGTCAGGGGGCCTGAGTGAGACCCAGTACTTC
CASVLGSGGLSETQYF
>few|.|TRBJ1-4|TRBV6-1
TGTGCCAGCAGGGCTACTAATGAAAAACTGTTTTTT
CASRATNEKLFF
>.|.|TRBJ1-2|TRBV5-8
TGTGCCAGCAGCTTACGGGGTATCTATGGCTACACCTTC
CASSLRGIYGYTF
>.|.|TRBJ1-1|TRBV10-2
TGCGCCAGTACGGACAGCCCTATAGAAAGCACTGAAGCTTTCTTT
CASTDSPIESTEAFF
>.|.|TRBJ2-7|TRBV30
TGTGCCTGGAGTGTAACCGGAGGGTACGAGCAGTACTTC
CAWSVTGGYEQYF
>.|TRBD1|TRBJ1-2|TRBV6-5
TGTGCCAGCAGTCGGGACAGACTCTATGGCTACACCTTC
CASSRDRLYGYTF
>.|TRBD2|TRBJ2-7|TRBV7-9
TGTGCCAGCAGCGCCGCGGGGAGGGGCTATGAGCAGTACTTC
CASSAAGRGYEQYF
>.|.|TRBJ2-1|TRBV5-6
TGTGCCAGCAGCTTGGGGTGGGCAGAGACCTACAATGAGCAGTTCTTC
CASSLGWAETYNEQFF
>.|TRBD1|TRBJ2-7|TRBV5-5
TGTGCCAGCAGCTTGTGGACAGGGATGGACGAGCAGTACTTC
CASSLWTGMDEQYF
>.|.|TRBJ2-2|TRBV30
TGTGCCTGGAGTACAGTGGAGGGGACCGGGGAGCTGTTTTTT
CAWSTVEGTGELFF
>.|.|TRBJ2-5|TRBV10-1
TGCGCCAGCAGTGTCGGTCTAGGCGAGACCCAGTACTTC
CASSVGLGETQYF
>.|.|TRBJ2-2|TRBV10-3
TGTGCCATCAAGGAAGGCGGATTGAACACCGGGGAGCTGTTTTTT
CAIKEGGLNTGELFF
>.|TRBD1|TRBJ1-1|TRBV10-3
TGTGCCATCAGCGGGACAGGGTTGAACACTGAAGCTTTCTTT
CAISGTGLNTEAFF
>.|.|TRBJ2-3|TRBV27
TGTGCCAGCAGTTCCTCTCAAACAGGAGATACGCAGTATTTT
CASSSSQTGDTQYF
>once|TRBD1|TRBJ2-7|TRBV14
TGTGCCAGCAGCCAACCGAGACAGGGGTTCGACGAGCAGTACTTC
CASSQPRQGFDEQYF
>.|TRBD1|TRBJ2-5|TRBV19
TGTGCCAGTAGTATAGGCAGGGGGAGAGGGGAGACCCAGTACTTC
CASSIGRGRGETQYF